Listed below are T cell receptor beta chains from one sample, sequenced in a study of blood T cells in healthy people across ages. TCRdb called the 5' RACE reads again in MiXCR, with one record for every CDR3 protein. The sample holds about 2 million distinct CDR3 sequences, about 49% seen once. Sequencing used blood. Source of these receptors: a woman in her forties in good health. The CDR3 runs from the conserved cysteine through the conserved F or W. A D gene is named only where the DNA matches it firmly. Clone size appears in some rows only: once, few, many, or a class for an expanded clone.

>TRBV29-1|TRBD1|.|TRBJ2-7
TGCAGCGTGCCCCGGGACAGGGCTCCGTACGAGCAGTACTTC
CSVPRDRAPYEQYF
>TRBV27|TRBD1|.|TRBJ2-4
TGTGCCAGCAGTTCCACCGGGACAGGGGGCGTGAGGTACTTC
CASSSTGTGGVRYF
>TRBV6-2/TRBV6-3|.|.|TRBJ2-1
TGTGCCAGCGGTAGGGCAGACAGAGAGCAGTTCTTC
CASGRADREQFF
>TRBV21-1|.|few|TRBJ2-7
TGTGCCAGCAGCAAAGTGGGGGACAGCGTGACCTACGAGCAGTACTTC
CASSKVGDSVTYEQYF
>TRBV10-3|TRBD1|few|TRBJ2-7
TGTGCCATCAGTGAAAGAGAGGGGGCCAACGAGCAGTACTTC
CAISEREGANEQYF
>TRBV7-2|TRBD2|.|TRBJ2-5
TGTGCCAGCAGCTTAGGTATTAGCGGGGGGCGAGAGACCCAGTACTTC
CASSLGISGGRETQYF
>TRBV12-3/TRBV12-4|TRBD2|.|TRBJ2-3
TGTGCCAGTAAGATCCTAGCGGGGCTAGGAGATACGCAGTATTTT
CASKILAGLGDTQYF
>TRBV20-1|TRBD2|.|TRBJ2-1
TGCAGTGCTAGATACCAGCGGGGGAAACAGTACAATGAGCAGTTCTTC
CSARYQRGKQYNEQFF
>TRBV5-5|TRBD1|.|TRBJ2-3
TGTGCCAGCAGCTTAAGAGCCGCCAGGGGGCTTCAAGATACGCAGTATTTT
CASSLRAARGLQDTQYF
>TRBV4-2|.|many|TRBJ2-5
TGTGCCAGCAGCCAAGATCTGAGAGGGGCGCAAGAGACCCAGTACTTC
CASSQDLRGAQETQYF
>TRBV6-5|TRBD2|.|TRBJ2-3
TGTGCCAGCGGGGGGGTGCCACTTAATACGCAGTATTTT
CASGGVPLNTQYF
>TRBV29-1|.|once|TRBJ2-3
TGCAGCGTTGAAGAGGCAGGAGATACGCAGTATTTT
CSVEEAGDTQYF
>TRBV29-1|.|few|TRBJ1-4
TGCAGCGTTTCCGGGGGGAAGGCTAATGAAAAACTGTTTTTT
CSVSGGKANEKLFF
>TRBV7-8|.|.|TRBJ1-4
TGTGCCAGCAGCTCAGCAGGGCTACACGAAAAACTGTTTTTT
CASSSAGLHEKLFF
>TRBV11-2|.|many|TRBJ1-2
TGTGCCAGCAGCCGGACGGAAAACTATGGCTACACCTTC
CASSRTENYGYTF
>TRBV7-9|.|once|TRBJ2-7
TGTGCCTGCAGCTTAAAAGACGCCTACGACGAGCAGTACTTC
CACSLKDAYDEQYF
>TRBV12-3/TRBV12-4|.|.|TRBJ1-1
TGTGCCAGCAGTTTAGAGGAAGGTAAAGCTTTCTTT
CASSLEEGKAFF
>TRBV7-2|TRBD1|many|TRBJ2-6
TGTGCCAGCAGCACCTTGGGACAGGGTATGGCTGGGGCCAACGTCCTGACTTTC
CASSTLGQGMAGANVLTF
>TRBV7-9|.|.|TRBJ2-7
TGTGCCAGCAGCCCCAAGACACAGTACGAGCAGTACTTC
CASSPKTQYEQYF
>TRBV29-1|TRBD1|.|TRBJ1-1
TGCAGCGTCCCGGACAGGGGTGGTGCTTTCTTT
CSVPDRGGAFF
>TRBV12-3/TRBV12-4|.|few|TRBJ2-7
TGTGCCAGCAGTTTCGGGAAACCGTACGAGCAGTACTTC
CASSFGKPYEQYF
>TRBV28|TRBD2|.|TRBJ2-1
TGTGCCAGCAGGGGGACTAGCGGGGGGGCCTACAATGAGCAGTTCTTC
CASRGTSGGAYNEQFF